The 13 T cell receptor beta chains given below trace back to one sample, sequenced in a study of T cell responses to AZD1222 COVID-19 vaccine. Repertoires were generated with immunoSEQ multiplex PCR, while TCRdb's copy carries only in-frame clones and drops some. The table records 95,000 to 150,000 clones, around nine tenths of them present only once. Specimen: peripheral blood, collected on day 0 of AZD1222 vaccination. These receptors were obtained from an adult in good health.

The genes are TRBV19 and TRBJ1-2; D may be TRBD1 (5 bases). Deletions cut 6 bases from V and 1 base from J, with 12 bases between. This CDR3 has 14 amino acids. CDR1 and CDR2 from the germline V gene are LNHDA and SQIVND (reference sequence). The CDR3 loop reads CASRGRDGNYGYTF. DNA of the CDR3: TGTGCCAGTAGGGGGAGGGACGGTAACTATGGCTACACCTTC.

The rearrangement joins TRBV12-5 to TRBJ1-1, with 9 nucleotides matching TRBD1. J gave up 3 bases and V 5 bases, and 7 bases lay outside the gene matches. The CDR3 sequence is 15 residues long. Germline loops: CDR1 LGHNT, CDR2 FRNRAP. CDR3 bases: TGTGCTAGTGGTGTCAAACAGGGGGCGGACACTGAAGCTTTCTTT. This sequence encodes CASGVKQGADTEAFF.

V gene TRBV4-1 combines with J gene TRBJ1-5, with 8 positions matching TRBD1. With V trimmed by 0 bases and J by 6 bases, 7 bases remained unmatched. Per germline, CDR1 MGHRA and CDR2 YSYEKL. This CDR3 comprises 16 residues. The DNA of the CDR3 is TGCGCCAGCAGCCAAGAGTGGCAGGGGGCAATTCAGCCCCAGCATTTT. It yields the protein CASSQEWQGAIQPQHF.

The V call is TRBV2, the J call TRBJ2-5; TRBD1 or TRBD2 may be the D gene (5 bases each). The germline CDR1 and CDR2 sequences are SNHLY and FYNNEI. This CDR3 contains 15 residues. Trimming removed 6 bases at V and 3 bases at J, with 17 bases between. The chain's CDR3 is CASRGRDVGEETQYF. The CDR3 DNA follows: TGTGCCAGCAGGGGACGGGACGTAGGGGAAGAGACCCAGTACTTC. Using reference TRBV2 and TRBJ2-5 for the parts outside the CDR3, the full variable domain is EPEVTQTPSHQVTQMGQEVILRCVPISNHLYFYWYRQILGQKVEFLVSFYNNEISEKSEIFDDQFSVERPDGSNFTLKIRSTKLEDSAMYFCASRGRDVGEETQYFGPGTRLLVL.

The rearrangement uses TRBV30 and TRBJ1-2, with D unclear. Germline assignment: CDR1 GTSNPN and CDR2 SVGIG (reference sequence). The CDR3 runs 13 residues. V was trimmed by 0 bases and J by 5 bases, leaving 10 bases between them. CDR3 in amino acids: CAWSVRGLYGYTF. The DNA for the CDR3 is TGTGCCTGGAGTGTCCGGGGTTTGTATGGCTACACCTTC.

The chain employs TRBV5-8 and TRBJ1-1, with D hard to call. The V end was cut by 4 bases, the J end by 5 bases, with 12 bases between. The length of the CDR3 is 13 residues. From germline, CDR1 is SGHTS and CDR2 YDEGEE. The CDR3 reads CASSPPGRTEAFF. In DNA, the CDR3 is TGTGCCAGCAGCCCACCGGGGAGGACTGAAGCTTTCTTT.

The chain joins TRBV2 to TRBJ2-1; TRBD1 agrees at 7 bases. V gave up 6 bases and J gave up 6 bases; unmatched junction bases: 2. Germline values: CDR1 SNHLY, CDR2 FYNNEI. This CDR3 is built from 12 residues. The DNA of the CDR3 is TGTGCCAGCAGAACAGGGGCCAATGAGCAGTTCTTC. This gives the protein CASRTGANEQFF.

This chain connects TRBV4-3 to TRBJ2-3; TRBD1 agrees at 7 bases. Germline CDR1 is LGHNA and CDR2 is YSLEER. The V gene end was trimmed by 4 bases and the J gene end by 2 bases; junction bases not matched to a gene: 9. The CDR3 is 16 amino acids. CDR3 sequence (DNA): TGCGCCAGCAGCCTGACCTCAAAGGGGGCCACAGATACGCAGTATTTT. Protein product: CASSLTSKGATDTQYF.

The CDR3: CASSPGTSGRRNTQYF. DNA of the CDR3: TGCGCCAGCAGCCCCGGGACTAGCGGGAGAAGAAATACGCAGTATTTT. The chain recombines TRBV5-1 with TRBJ2-3, with TRBD2 matching over 14 bases. Germline-derived CDR1 and CDR2 are SGHRS and YFSETQ. V lost 4 bases and J lost 7; bases outside the gene matches: 8. The CDR3 runs 16 residues.

This chain joins TRBV7-2 and TRBJ2-1, with D perhaps being TRBD1 or TRBD2 (7 bases each). V lost 5 bases and J lost 1, with 18 bases in between. Germline CDR1 is SGHTA and CDR2 is FQGNSA. The CDR3 has 17 amino acids. CDR3: CASSRTRQGGSYNEQFF. For the CDR3, the DNA is TGTGCCAGCAGCCGGACTAGACAGGGAGGGTCCTACAATGAGCAGTTCTTC.

The chain links TRBV5-3 to TRBJ2-7; 8 nucleotides align to TRBD1. TRBV5-3 is annotated as an ORF whose role is uncertain. Trimming at V came to 4 bases and at J to 1 base, leaving 13 bases not matched to a gene. This CDR3 is built from 17 residues. CDR3 bases: TGTGCCAGAAGCGCTAGTTTTGTGACAGGGGAGTCCTACGAGCAGTACTTC. Translated, it gives CARSASFVTGESYEQYF.

The V gene is TRBV5-1, the J gene TRBJ2-1, with 7 bases fitting TRBD1. Per the germline V gene, CDR1 is SGHRS and CDR2 is YFSETQ. This CDR3 comprises 15 residues. V trimming: 4 bases; J trimming: 0 bases; junction bases outside the gene matches: 4. The CDR3 DNA is TGCGCCAGCAGCCTACAGGGGTCCTCCTACAATGAGCAGTTCTTC. As protein: CASSLQGSSYNEQFF.

V gene TRBV19 combines with J gene TRBJ1-3; D gene uncertain. This CDR3 region has 17 residues. V was clipped by 5 bases and J by 0 bases, with 17 bases between them. Germline V gives CDR1 LNHDA, CDR2 SQIVND (reference sequence). The CDR3 here is CASSPESYLSSGNTIYF. The CDR3 bases are TGTGCCAGTAGTCCTGAGTCCTACTTGAGCTCTGGAAACACCATATATTTT.